Each of the 29 T cell receptor beta chains below was sequenced from the same sample in a study of cytomegalovirus exposure and HLA in healthy donors. The PCR used 60 Vbeta and 13 Jbeta primers. Here immunoSEQ multiplex PCR was the method, and the copy in TCRdb shows in-frame clones only, minus some. Found here are about 130,000 clones, about 74% of them singletons; the top ten hold roughly 2%. The sample taken for sequencing was PBMCs. The receptors originated from a man aged 30 to 39 in good health and CMV-seronegative.

The V gene is TRBV10-2, the J gene TRBJ2-3, with D possibly being TRBD2 (6 bases). This CDR3 contains 15 residues. Germline CDR1 WSHSY, CDR2 SAAADI. V lost 7 bases and J lost 4, with 18 bases in between. The CDR3 here is CASTDRDSRSDTQYF. CDR3 nucleotides: TGCGCCAGCACCGACCGGGACTCCAGATCAGATACGCAGTATTTT.

The chain carries TRBV6-1 and TRBJ1-2, with D tentatively TRBD1 (5 bases). Looked up from germline, CDR1 is MNHNS and CDR2 is SASEGT. This CDR3 has 14 residues. Trimming removed 6 bases from V and 6 bases from J, with 17 bases in between. The CDR3 loop reads CASRDYGRENGYTF. CDR3 in DNA: TGTGCCAGCAGGGACTATGGCAGGGAAAATGGCTACACCTTC.

A few counts support this clone. The chain uses TRBV28 and TRBJ2-7, with D perhaps matching TRBD2 (6 bases). Per germline, CDR1 MDHEN and CDR2 SYDVKM. The CDR3 has 13 amino acids. V was pared by 3 bases and J by 3 bases, with 9 bases between. Written as DNA, the CDR3 is TGTGCCAGCAGTTTCCAGGGAGGCTACGAGCAGTACTTC. It translates to CASSFQGGYEQYF.

This clone was seen only a few times. V gene TRBV19 combines with J gene TRBJ2-2; 8 bases fit TRBD1. The CDR3 runs to 15 residues. V gave up 2 bases and J gave up 4 bases; unmatched junction bases: 3. The V gene's germline CDR1 is LNHDA and CDR2 SQIVND (reference sequence). This CDR3 is CASSILDRATGELFF. DNA of the CDR3: TGTGCCAGTAGTATACTGGACAGGGCCACCGGGGAGCTGTTTTTT.

The gene calls are TRBV5-1 and TRBJ1-1, with D maybe TRBD1 (6 bases). Per the germline V gene, CDR1 is SGHRS and CDR2 is YFSETQ. The germline V and J ends were trimmed by 2 bases and 3 bases, with 8 bases remaining between them. The CDR3 contains 13 residues. In nucleotides, the CDR3 is TGCGCCAGCAGCTTTACAGGGTACACTGAAGCTTTCTTT. It translates to CASSFTGYTEAFF.

V and J are TRBV2 and TRBJ2-7, with D possibly TRBD2 on 5 matching bases. V gave up 7 bases and J gave up 3 bases, with 16 bases separating them. CDR1 and CDR2 (germline): SNHLY, FYNNEI. The CDR3 is 14 residues long. The CDR3 loop is CASIPWRARYEQYF. The CDR3 DNA is TGTGCCAGCATCCCATGGCGGGCCCGCTACGAGCAGTACTTC.

The rearrangement uses TRBV2 and TRBJ2-7, with D unclear. The CDR3 has 16 amino acids. Deletions cut 4 bases from V and 0 bases from J, with 16 bases between. From germline, CDR1 is SNHLY and CDR2 FYNNEI. The CDR3 nucleotides read TGTGCCAGCAGTGTCTTTTTCGGCGGAAACTCCTACGAGCAGTACTTC. Amino acid sequence: CASSVFFGGNSYEQYF.

The chain recombines TRBV5-1 with TRBJ2-5; 8 nucleotides agree with TRBD2. Unmatched junction bases numbered 7, after V lost 2 bases and J lost 1 base. Germline V lookup: CDR1 SGHRS, CDR2 YFSETQ. This CDR3 spans 16 amino acids. In DNA, the CDR3 is TGCGCCAGCAGCTTCGGACTAGCCACGGGCCAAGAGACCCAGTACTTC. It encodes CASSFGLATGQETQYF.

The rearrangement joins TRBV5-4 to TRBJ1-3; 7 nucleotides align to TRBD1. V gave up 1 base and J gave up 2 bases; unmatched junction bases: 3. CDR3 size: 15 residues. Per germline, CDR1 SGHNT and CDR2 YYREEE (reference sequence). In DNA form, the CDR3 reads TGTGCCAGCAGCTTGTCGGGGACAGCTGGAAACACCATATATTTT. This sequence encodes CASSLSGTAGNTIYF.

J is TRBJ2-1 and V is TRBV5-1; D possibly corresponds to TRBD1 (5 bases). The CDR3 covers 15 residues. Germline V CDR1 and CDR2: SGHRS, YFSETQ. Trimming cost V 0 bases and J 0 bases, with 7 bases left between them. The CDR3, as DNA: TGCGCCAGCAGCTTGGGGACAATCTCCTACAATGAGCAGTTCTTC. Translation gives CASSLGTISYNEQFF.

The chain is built from TRBV7-9 and TRBJ2-1; 7 nucleotides line up with TRBD1. Germline V gene data show CDR1 as SEHNR and CDR2 as FQNEAQ (reference sequence). There are 18 residues in the CDR3. V gave up 3 bases and J gave up 5 bases; unmatched junction bases: 16. CDR3 protein: CASSFNPGQPRGNNEQFF. The CDR3 DNA is TGTGCCAGCAGCTTCAACCCGGGACAGCCAAGGGGTAACAATGAGCAGTTCTTC.

The CDR3 sequence: CATSPAGLRETQYF. CDR3 bases: TGTGCCACCAGTCCAGCGGGACTCCGAGAGACCCAGTACTTC. V gene TRBV15 combines with J gene TRBJ2-5; 7 bases are shared with TRBD2. This CDR3 has 14 amino acids. Germline lookup yields CDR1 LNHNV and CDR2 YYDKDF (reference sequence). With 6 bases clipped from V and 4 bases from J, the junction kept 8 bases outside the gene matches.

V usage is TRBV2 and J usage is TRBJ2-1; D is perhaps TRBD1 (5 bases). Looked up from germline, CDR1 is SNHLY and CDR2 is FYNNEI. Trimming took 3 bases from V and 3 from J, leaving 12 bases between them. This CDR3 has 15 amino acids. CDR3 amino acids: CASSDRQGCYNEQFF. In DNA, the CDR3 is TGTGCCAGCAGTGATCGGCAGGGCTGCTACAATGAGCAGTTCTTC.

The J gene is TRBJ1-1, the V gene TRBV6-5, with D unresolved. V lost 0 bases and J lost 1, with 3 bases in between. The germline CDR1 and CDR2 sequences are MNHEY and SVGAGI. This CDR3 comprises 13 residues. The CDR3 loop reads CASSYSANTEAFF. The CDR3 coding sequence is TGTGCCAGCAGTTACTCGGCGAACACTGAAGCTTTCTTT.

In this sample, this clone turned up once. The chain links TRBV11-2 to TRBJ2-2, with D uncertain. V lost 11 bases to trimming and J lost 6 bases, with 13 bases between them. The CDR3 spans 12 residues. Germline CDR1 reads SGHAT; CDR2 reads FQNNGV. CDR3 sequence (DNA): TGTGCCGGGTCCCCAGGCGCCGGGGAGCTGTTTTTT. As protein: CAGSPGAGELFF.

The chain is built from TRBV7-9 and TRBJ2-6, with TRBD1 matching over 7 bases. This CDR3 is built from 17 residues. Per germline, CDR1 SEHNR and CDR2 FQNEAQ (reference sequence). V dropped 5 bases and J dropped 0; count of bases not matched to a gene: 7. Here the CDR3 reads CASSRTGALSGANVLTF. For the CDR3, the DNA is TGTGCCAGCAGCCGGACAGGAGCTCTCTCTGGGGCCAACGTCCTGACTTTC.

The chain joins TRBV6-5 to TRBJ2-7; no clear D. Germline CDR1 and CDR2: MNHEY and SVGAGI. This CDR3 spans 15 amino acids. Deletions cut 0 bases from V and 3 bases from J, with 12 bases between. DNA for the CDR3: TGTGCCAGCAGTTACTCGTCAGTCCTCCTCTACGAGCAGTACTTC. It encodes CASSYSSVLLYEQYF.

A few counts support this clone. V usage is TRBV2 and J usage is TRBJ2-3; TRBD2 matches 11 bases. The CDR3 totals 14 residues. The germline CDR1 and CDR2 sequences are SNHLY and FYNNEI. As DNA, the CDR3 is TGTGTCCAGCAGGGGACTAGCGGCCCAGATACGCAGTATTTT. It is translated as CVQQGTSGPDTQYF. The variable domain in full, completed from reference TRBV2 and TRBJ2-3, reads EPEVTQTPSHQVTQMGQEVILRCVPISNHLYFYWYRQILGQKVEFLVSFYNNEISEKSEIFDDQFSVERPDGSNFTLKIRSTKLEDSAMYFCVQQGTSGPDTQYFGPGTRLTVL.

This clone was observed a single time. V usage is TRBV13 and J usage is TRBJ2-1; 11 bases are a match to TRBD1. Losses at the gene ends were 2 bases for V and 4 bases for J; bases not matched to a gene: 7. CDR1 is PRHDT and CDR2 is FYEKMQ in the germline V gene (reference sequence). The CDR3 length is 17 residues. The CDR3 DNA is TGTGCCAGCAGCTTAATAGGGGGGACAGGGGGTTACAATGAGCAGTTCTTC. Amino acid sequence: CASSLIGGTGGYNEQFF.

The V gene is TRBV10-3, the J gene TRBJ1-4; no definite D call. The V gene lost 5 bases and the J gene lost 3 bases, with 19 bases spanning the gap. Germline lookup yields CDR1 ENHRY and CDR2 SYGVKD. CDR3 length: 17 amino acids. The CDR3 reads CAISRQALPDSNEKLFF. CDR3 DNA sequence: TGTGCCATCAGTCGCCAGGCCCTGCCGGATTCTAATGAAAAACTGTTTTTT.

This chain joins TRBV6-1 and TRBJ1-5; no clear D gene. The germline CDR1 and CDR2 sequences are MNHNS and SASEGT. Between the trimmed V and J ends, which lost 2 bases and 2 bases, there was a span of 10 bases. The CDR3 is made up of 15 amino acids. As DNA, the CDR3 is TGTGCCAGCAGTGAATCGCACTCGGGCAATCAGCCCCAGCATTTT. Protein product: CASSESHSGNQPQHF.

This clone has only a few counts. The chain uses TRBV28 and TRBJ1-2; 12 bases align to TRBD1. After removal of 4 bases from V and 8 bases from J, the junction contained 5 bases not matched to a gene. The CDR3 length is 14 residues. CDR1 MDHEN and CDR2 SYDVKM come from the germline V gene. The CDR3 region is CASSSGQGARGYTF. The CDR3 bases are TGTGCCAGCAGTTCGGGACAGGGGGCGCGCGGCTACACCTTC.

A few counts support this clone. The chain recombines TRBV6-1 with TRBJ2-3, with D unresolved. V was cut by 3 bases and J by 8 bases, with 12 bases left in between. The CDR3 is 13 amino acids. CDR1 and CDR2 (germline): MNHNS, SASEGT. The CDR3 sequence: CASSDSKTGTQYF. The CDR3 nucleotides are TGTGCCAGCAGTGATAGTAAGACGGGTACGCAGTATTTT.

The chain has TRBV6-5 and TRBJ1-5; D ambiguous. Germline V gene lookup returns CDR1 MNHEY and CDR2 SVGAGI. V lost 6 bases to trimming and J lost 6 bases, with 15 bases between them. This CDR3 has 14 residues. This CDR3 is CASSSGRLGQPQHF. The CDR3 DNA reads TGTGCCAGCAGCTCAGGACGACTAGGTCAGCCCCAGCATTTT.

The genes are TRBV9 and TRBJ2-5; TRBD2 might be the D (7 bases). The CDR3 runs 18 residues. Germline values: CDR1 SGDLS, CDR2 YYNGEE. The ends were cut back, 4 bases at V and 5 bases at J, with 27 bases in the middle. The CDR3 protein is CASSPSTGGGSSRETQYF. CDR3 in DNA: TGTGCCAGCAGCCCGTCTACCGGGGGCGGGAGTTCTAGGGAGACCCAGTACTTC.

The chain is built from TRBV12-1 and TRBJ1-1; the table's TRBD1 call for D was not verified on the DNA. TRBV12-1 is a listed pseudogene. There are 15 residues in the CDR3. Here the CDR3 DNA reads TGTGCCAGCAGCCTCCCCGGGACACCCAACACTGAAGCTTTCTTT. It codes for CASSLPGTPNTEAFF.

CDR3 residues: CASSPRGLRNTEAFF. The DNA for the CDR3 is TGTGCCAGCAGCCCCAGGGGGCTGAGAAACACTGAAGCTTTCTTT. The chain uses TRBV11-2 and TRBJ1-1; TRBD1 matches at 8 bases. With 5 bases clipped from V and 2 bases from J, the junction kept 7 bases outside the gene matches. The CDR3 is made up of 15 amino acids. Germline CDR1 is SGHAT and CDR2 is FQNNGV.

This sequence joins TRBV5-1 and TRBJ2-5; possibly TRBD2 for D (6 bases). V was shortened by 10 bases and J by 5 bases, with 27 bases between the two germline ends. CDR1 is SGHRS and CDR2 is YFSETQ in the germline V gene. The CDR3 is 16 residues long. This CDR3 reads CASAGGSAGLTETQYF. CDR3 bases: TGCGCCTCAGCAGGTGGGTCTGCGGGGCTCACGGAGACCCAGTACTTC. The variable domain in full, completed from reference TRBV5-1 and TRBJ2-5, reads KAGVTQTPRYLIKTRGQQVTLSCSPISGHRSVSWYQQTPGQGLQFLFEYFSETQRNKGNFPGRFSGRQFSNSRSEMNVSTLELGDSALYLCASAGGSAGLTETQYFGPGTRLLVL.

The chain uses TRBV5-4 and TRBJ2-5; 13 nucleotides line up with TRBD2. The trim removed 0 bases at V and 5 bases at J, leaving 1 base unmatched. In germline, CDR1 is SGHNT, CDR2 YYREEE (reference sequence). The CDR3 consists of 15 residues. The CDR3 DNA follows: TGTGCCAGCAGCTTGGCACTAGCGGGAGGGGAGACCCAGTACTTC. Protein product: CASSLALAGGETQYF.